The rows below give T cell receptor beta chains drawn from one sample of a study of blood T cells in healthy people across ages. MiXCR, applied by TCRdb to the 5' RACE reads, yields one record per CDR3 protein. The sample has approximately 1,000,000 distinct CDR3 sequences, 35% to 55% seen once. The sample was blood. These receptors all come from a woman aged 55-69 years in good health. The CDR3 runs from the conserved cysteine through the conserved F or W. Fields, in order: D gene, J gene, V gene, clone size, CDR3 protein, CDR3 DNA. A D gene is named only where the DNA matches it firmly. Clone size, where shown, is once, few, many, or a class for clones that have expanded.

>TRBD1|TRBJ2-7|TRBV20-1|few
CSPNRGTGVSYEQYF
TGCAGCCCCAATCGCGGGACAGGTGTTTCCTACGAGCAGTACTTC
>TRBD2|TRBJ2-7|TRBV7-9|few
CASSSRESSGRPWSYEQYF
TGTGCCAGCAGCTCCCGCGAGTCTAGCGGGAGGCCGTGGTCCTACGAGCAGTACTTC
>TRBD1|TRBJ2-5|TRBV25-1|-
CASSESIQGGQETQYF
TGTGCCAGCAGTGAATCGATACAGGGGGGCCAAGAGACCCAGTACTTC
>TRBD2|TRBJ2-1|TRBV12-3/TRBV12-4|-
CASSLGLAGVENEQFF
TGTGCCAGCAGTTTAGGGTTAGCGGGAGTTGAAAATGAGCAGTTCTTC
>TRBD1|TRBJ2-7|TRBV20-1|-
CSAGSRTGSSCEQYF
TGCAGTGCCGGATCACGGACAGGAAGCTCCTGCGAGCAGTACTTC
>-|TRBJ2-3|TRBV7-7|-
CASSLEGGSGTDTQYF
TGTGCCAGCAGCTTAGAGGGGGGAAGCGGCACAGATACGCAGTATTTT
>-|TRBJ2-3|TRBV20-1|-
CSVLGDTRYF
TGCAGTGTTTTAGGAGATACGCGGTATTTT
>-|TRBJ2-7|TRBV28|few
CASSLWGSFSYEQYF
TGTGCCAGCAGTTTATGGGGCTCCTTCTCCTACGAGCAGTACTTC
>-|TRBJ1-5|TRBV4-1|-
CASSQEGLVYSNQPQHF
TGCGCCAGCAGCCAAGAAGGACTGGTCTATAGCAATCAGCCCCAGCATTTT
>-|TRBJ1-5|TRBV28|-
CASSFRTTGGNQPLHF
TGTGCCAGCAGTTTCCGGACCACTGGTGGCAATCAGCCCCTGCATTTT
>-|TRBJ2-7|TRBV5-1|few
CASSLDGREQYF
TGCGCCAGCAGCTTGGACGGGCGCGAGCAGTACTTC
>-|TRBJ2-5|TRBV6-2/TRBV6-3|-
CASRPRPRPRREGETQYF
TGTGCCAGCAGACCTCGACCGAGACCGAGACGAGAGGGGGAGACCCAGTACTTC
>TRBD1|TRBJ2-5|TRBV6-6|-
CASSHRDRRQETQYF
TGTGCCAGCAGTCACCGGGACAGGCGCCAAGAGACCCAGTACTTC
>TRBD2|TRBJ2-1|TRBV5-1|-
CASSLFPLTGTSGNEQFF
TGCGCCAGCAGCTTGTTCCCCCTAACCGGGACTAGCGGCAATGAGCAGTTCTTC
>-|TRBJ1-4|TRBV9|-
CASSVGGFLDEKLFF
TGTGCCAGCAGCGTGGGGGGCTTCCTCGATGAAAAACTGTTTTTT
>TRBD2|TRBJ2-1|TRBV20-1|-
CSARDSASGRGNEQFF
TGCAGTGCTAGAGATTCGGCTAGCGGGAGAGGGAATGAGCAGTTCTTC
>-|TRBJ1-2|TRBV30|-
CAWYLGNGYTF
TGTGCCTGGTATCTAGGGAATGGCTACACCTTC
>TRBD1|TRBJ2-7|TRBV9|once
CASSVMRQGDEQYF
TGTGCCAGCAGCGTAATGAGACAGGGTGACGAGCAGTACTTC
>-|TRBJ1-1|TRBV10-3|-
CAIVEGRGNTEAFF
TGTGCCATCGTAGAGGGACGGGGGAACACTGAAGCTTTCTTT
>-|TRBJ1-2|TRBV14|-
CASSPRSGGGYTF
TGTGCCAGCAGCCCCCGGTCCGGGGGTGGCTACACCTTC
>TRBD1|TRBJ2-7|TRBV2|-
CASQTGASSYEQYF
TGTGCCAGCCAGACAGGGGCGAGCTCCTACGAGCAGTACTTC
>TRBD2|TRBJ2-3|TRBV7-2|many
CASSLTSGITDTQYF
TGTGCCAGCAGCTTGACTAGCGGGATCACAGATACGCAGTATTTT
>TRBD1|TRBJ2-7|TRBV20-1|-
CSALGQGGNEQYF
TGCAGTGCACTTGGACAGGGGGGCAACGAGCAGTACTTC
>-|TRBJ1-5|TRBV9|-
CASSSPIQINQPQHF
TGTGCCAGCAGCTCCCCCATACAGATCAATCAGCCCCAGCATTTT
>TRBD2|TRBJ2-2|TRBV5-1|few
CASSLNPAGANAGELFF
TGCGCCAGCAGCTTGAACCCAGCGGGAGCTAACGCCGGGGAGCTGTTTTTT
>-|TRBJ2-3|TRBV5-1|few
CASSLGLQGTDTQYF
TGCGCCAGCAGCTTGGGACTTCAAGGCACAGATACGCAGTATTTT
>TRBD2|TRBJ2-3|TRBV6-1|few
CASSDPSGHTDTQYF
TGTGCCAGCAGTGACCCTAGCGGCCACACAGATACGCAGTATTTT
>-|TRBJ1-1|TRBV6-2/TRBV6-3|-
CASSSPRVNTEAFF
TGTGCCAGCAGCTCCCCACGAGTGAACACTGAAGCTTTCTTT
>-|TRBJ2-7|TRBV6-1|few
CATNSGYEQYF
TGTGCCACCAACTCGGGCTACGAGCAGTACTTC
>TRBD2|TRBJ2-5|TRBV20-1|many
CSARGLAGKETQYF
TGCAGTGCCCGGGGACTAGCGGGGAAAGAGACCCAGTACTTC
>-|TRBJ2-5|TRBV18|-
CASSPFPQETQYF
TGTGCCAGCTCACCTTTCCCCCAAGAGACCCAGTACTTC
>-|TRBJ1-2|TRBV4-1|few
CASSHFGLQRDGYTF
TGCGCCAGCAGCCATTTTGGATTGCAGAGAGATGGCTACACCTTC
>-|TRBJ2-5|TRBV4-1|-
CAGSQVSLYDEQYF
TGCGCCGGCAGCCAAGTTAGCTTGTACGATGAGCAGTACTTC
>-|TRBJ2-5|TRBV2|few
CASSDGGGGQETQYF
TGTGCCAGCAGTGATGGCGGAGGGGGGCAAGAGACCCAGTACTTC
>TRBD1|TRBJ2-1|TRBV9|-
CASSETPGTGLDEQFF
TGTGCCAGCAGCGAGACACCCGGGACAGGGCTCGATGAGCAGTTCTTC
>TRBD2|TRBJ2-3|TRBV9|few
CASSGTSGHNTDTQYF
TGTGCCAGCAGCGGGACTAGCGGTCATAACACAGATACGCAGTATTTT
>TRBD2|TRBJ2-5|TRBV10-3|many
CAISDAGGGETQYF
TGTGCCATCAGTGATGCGGGGGGCGGAGAGACCCAGTACTTC
>-|TRBJ2-1|TRBV5-1|few
CASSFYSGIEQFF
TGCGCCAGCAGCTTCTATAGTGGGATTGAGCAGTTCTTC
>-|TRBJ2-5|TRBV9|few
CASSVGGGGETQYF
TGTGCCAGCAGCGTGGGAGGCGGTGGGGAGACCCAGTACTTC
>-|TRBJ1-1|TRBV6-4|-
CASSDGWGGTEAFF
TGTGCCAGCAGTGACGGGTGGGGAGGGACTGAAGCTTTCTTT
>-|TRBJ2-5|TRBV7-8|many
CASRLDAGKGETQYF
TGTGCCAGCAGACTAGATGCGGGAAAGGGTGAGACCCAGTACTTC
>TRBD2|TRBJ2-1|TRBV7-8|once
CASSTRTSGRLDEQFF
TGTGCCAGCAGCACCCGGACTAGCGGGAGACTAGATGAGCAGTTCTTC
>-|TRBJ2-5|TRBV5-1|once
CASSLVGGGPETQYF
TGCGCCAGCAGCTTGGTCGGCGGAGGCCCAGAGACCCAGTACTTC
>-|TRBJ2-5|TRBV29-1|once
CSAGADRGGEETQYF
TGCAGCGCTGGTGCTGACAGGGGAGGGGAAGAGACCCAGTACTTC
>TRBD2|TRBJ2-5|TRBV27|-
CASSILGLAGVNEQYF
TGTGCCAGCAGTATACTAGGACTAGCGGGAGTCAATGAGCAGTACTTC
>-|TRBJ2-4|TRBV5-6|-
CASSLATLAKSIQYF
TGTGCCAGCAGCTTGGCGACCTTAGCCAAAAGCATTCAGTACTTC
>TRBD1|TRBJ1-2|TRBV24-1|-
CATSDLDRDYGYTF
TGTGCCACCAGTGACCTAGACAGGGACTATGGCTACACCTTC
>-|TRBJ2-7|TRBV6-5|once
CASSNNYYEQYF
TGTGCCAGCAGTAACAACTACTACGAGCAGTACTTC
>-|TRBJ2-3|TRBV12-3/TRBV12-4|few
CASSLLQRADTQYF
TGTGCCAGCAGTTTACTCCAAAGGGCAGATACGCAGTATTTT
>-|TRBJ2-1|TRBV10-3|-
CAISTGQHNEQFF
TGTGCCATCTCCACTGGACAGCACAATGAGCAGTTCTTC
>-|TRBJ2-5|TRBV10-1|-
CASSESRAGQETQYF
TGCGCCAGCAGTGAGTCGAGGGCAGGGCAGGAGACCCAGTACTTC
>TRBD2|TRBJ2-7|TRBV20-1|few
CSAGGLAIEQYF
TGCAGTGCTGGGGGACTAGCGATAGAGCAGTACTTC